This T cell receptor beta chain originates from a study of blood T cell repertoires in COVID-19 (dated by TCRdb to the early 2020s). Looking at the study overall: The collaborator samples originated in the United States, Italy and Spain and spanned the acute and convalescent phases of COVID-19. The sample metadata nearly always contained a de-identified subject ID, COVID-19 status, age in years and sex. The dataset comprised deeply sampled blood TCRbeta repertoires from subjects exposed to, actively infected with, or recovered from COVID-19. The samples were drawn from the first 160 participants of the ongoing ImmuneRACE study and from 950 to 1,500 subjects provided by 6 global collaborators. The prospective study material was composed of cDNA or gDNA derived from T cells, B-cell-depleted T cells, or PBMCs. Where HLA class I and class II types were available, the types were taken from metadata supplied by the sample provider, not from assay-based typing. The repertoires were released in a freely available public database intended as a resource for research on the immune response to SARS-CoV-2.

Of note for this clone: This receptor's antigen is unknown. The input lacks base qualities; no much larger clone sits a single base away.

The germline V gene provides CDR1 MGHRA and CDR2 YSYEKL. Measured from the cysteine to the phenylalanine, the CDR3 is 14 residues long. This entry keeps only the CDR3 DNA: 42 bases, framed from base 1. Trimmed from V: 6 bases; trimmed from J: 7 bases; junction bases lacking a gene match: 6. The collaborating institutions used their own protocols to collect whole blood in K2EDTA tubes. Collaborator samples were shipped for TCRbeta analysis as frozen whole blood, isolated PBMCs, or DNA extracted from either sample type. Overall study outcomes, separate from this receptor: The amount of clinical and demographic metadata varied by source and participant and was provided uncurated.

TCRbeta CDR3 regions were amplified from genomic DNA by means of the immunoSEQ Assay, a bias-controlled multiplex PCR. For the original study's pipeline: The number of nucleated cells in each sample was estimated from the amplification of reference gene primers within the assay. Sequence reads were collapsed and filtered to measure the absolute abundance of every unique TCRbeta CDR3 rearrangement. For each sample, productive Simpson clonality was calculated as the square root of Simpson's diversity index across productive rearrangements. Imported from immuneACCESS, the table was reduced by TCRdb to in-frame sequences with V and J called. These copies leave out some clones; in studies compared against another copy, an unresolved V gene accounts for under half, and the cause of the remainder is not known. D and trimming were read from the DNA, whereas the V and J calls and clone size are those reported in that table. The table for this sample lists under 200,000 clones; 80% to 95% of them were counted only once. Around 0.5% of the sample is in the top ten clones.

Sequencing was carried out using peripheral blood. The rearrangement joined TRBV4-1 to TRBJ2-1; 10 nucleotides in the junction match TRBD2. The source is a man aged 50-59 years with acute or convalescent COVID-19. CDR3 sequence: CASRAAGGINEQFF. The nucleotide sequence is given as TGCGCCAGCAGAGCAGCGGGGGGGATTAATGAGCAGTTCTTC.